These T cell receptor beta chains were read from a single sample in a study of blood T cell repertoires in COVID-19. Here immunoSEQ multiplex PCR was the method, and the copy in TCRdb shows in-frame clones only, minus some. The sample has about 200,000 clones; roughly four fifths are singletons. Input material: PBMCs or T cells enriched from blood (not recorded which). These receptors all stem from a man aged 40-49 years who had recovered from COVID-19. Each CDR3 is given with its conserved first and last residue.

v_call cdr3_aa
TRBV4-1 CASSQVPSGGAWYF
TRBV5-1 CASSLVTGTNTEAFF
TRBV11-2 CASSLSIRTGGDGYTF
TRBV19 CASRPKLGQGNYGYTF
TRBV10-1 CASSESAWGDTDTQYF
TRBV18 CASSPQTGNQETQYF
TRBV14 CASSLDRGVSQETQYF
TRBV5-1 CASSSTTSGYNEQFF
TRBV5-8 CASSLGQGLDYGYTF
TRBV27 CASRPAVNYGYTF
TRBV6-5 CASKRGVGEKLFF
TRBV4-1 CASSQTTGKHGASPLHF
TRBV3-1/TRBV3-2 CASSQFTGPPRYF
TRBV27 CASSLEGAPNQPQHF
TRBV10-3 CAISESSGGGTEAFF
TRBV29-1 CSVVGTLGVTQYF
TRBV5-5 CASSFETGLAEAFF
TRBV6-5 CASSSFAGGSTDTQYF
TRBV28 CASQEDEKLFF
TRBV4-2 CASSQASTVYTF
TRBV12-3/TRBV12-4 CASSFLEEAFF
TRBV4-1 CASSSNHIGQGLDEQFF
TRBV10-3 CAIKGGGALGGETQYF
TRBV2 CASLPGGGRRGYTF
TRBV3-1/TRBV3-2 CASSSGGGFETQYF
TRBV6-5 CASIGAVRTEAFF
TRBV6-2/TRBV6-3 CASSRDRAYEQYF
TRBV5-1 CASSFPNRANEKLFF
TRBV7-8 CASTRGRILTYEQYF
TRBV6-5 CARETYWVVGYTF
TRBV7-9 CASSGQGGQGYTF
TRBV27 CASSTWGGQVSGANVLTF
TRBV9 CASSAGTSGGNEQFF
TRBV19 CASTSPGVSQPQHF
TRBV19 CASSIGRARGRMPGANVLTF
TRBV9 CASSSSGTPPVLTF
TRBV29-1 CSVEDRTDGYTF
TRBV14 CASSNRGSTDTQYF
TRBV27 CASSLGATNEKLFF
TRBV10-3 CAISATGGLNEQFF
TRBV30 CARSGTDRGEQYF
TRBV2 CASSEADRKYGYTF
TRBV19 CASSKDTLRTF
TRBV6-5 CASTRTVTGELFF
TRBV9 CASRGGLQGASVGANVLTF
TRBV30 CAWSYPGQGSGAFF
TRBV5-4 CASSSGTSGGYNEQFF
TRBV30 CAWSGEVQPQHF
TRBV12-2 CASRLDGQTYYGYTF